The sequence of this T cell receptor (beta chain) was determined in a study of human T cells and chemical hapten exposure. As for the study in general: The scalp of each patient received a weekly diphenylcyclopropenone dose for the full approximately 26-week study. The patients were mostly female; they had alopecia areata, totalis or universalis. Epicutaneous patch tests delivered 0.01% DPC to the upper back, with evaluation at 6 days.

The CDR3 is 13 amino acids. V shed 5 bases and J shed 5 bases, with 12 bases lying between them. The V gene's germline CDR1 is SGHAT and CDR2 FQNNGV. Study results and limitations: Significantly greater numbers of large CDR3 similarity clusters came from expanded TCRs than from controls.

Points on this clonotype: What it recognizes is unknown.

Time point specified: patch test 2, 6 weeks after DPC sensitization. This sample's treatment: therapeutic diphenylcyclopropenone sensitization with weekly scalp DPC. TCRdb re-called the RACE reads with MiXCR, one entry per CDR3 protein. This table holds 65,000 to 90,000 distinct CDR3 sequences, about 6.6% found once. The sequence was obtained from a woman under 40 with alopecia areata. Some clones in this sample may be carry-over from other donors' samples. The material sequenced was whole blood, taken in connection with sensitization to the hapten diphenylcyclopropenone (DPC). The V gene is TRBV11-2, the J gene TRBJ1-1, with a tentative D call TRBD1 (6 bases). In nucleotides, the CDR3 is TGTGCCAGCAGCCAAATCAGGGGTACTGAAGCTTTCTTT. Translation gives CASSQIRGTEAFF.